The 8 T cell receptor beta chains reported below all come from one sample, sequenced in a study of blood T cell repertoires in COVID-19. Some clones are missing from TCRdb's copy, which holds only in-frame ones; the method was immunoSEQ multiplex PCR. The sample has 250,000 to 300,000 clones; about 87% are singletons. What was sequenced was peripheral blood. The receptors originated from a woman aged 70-85 years with COVID-19, enrolled during active disease.

The chain recombines TRBV11-1 with TRBJ2-7; no reliable D call. Germline V CDR1 and CDR2: SGHAT, FQDESV (reference sequence). The CDR3 sequence is 12 residues long. Trimming shortened V by 5 bases and J by 4 bases, and 9 bases separated the two germline ends. The CDR3 DNA reads as TGTGCCAGCAGCCCCCAGTCTTACGAGCAGTACTTC. Protein product: CASSPQSYEQYF.

The chain joins TRBV3-1 (or the pseudogene TRBV3-2) to TRBJ2-7; the match to TRBD2 covers 8 bases. J lost 2 bases, V lost 5 bases, and 8 bases had no gene match. CDR1 is LGHDT and CDR2 is YNNKEL in the germline V gene (reference sequence). The CDR3 has 15 residues. The CDR3 loop is CASSDPGSGTYEQYF. As DNA, the CDR3 is TGTGCCAGCAGCGACCCGGGTAGCGGGACCTACGAGCAGTACTTC.

This clone was detected once. The chain is built from TRBV7-2 and TRBJ1-5; D is unclear. The length of the CDR3 is 16 residues. Trimming shortened V by 1 base and J by 2 bases, and 12 bases separated the two germline ends. The germline gives CDR1 SGHTA, CDR2 FQGNSA. The CDR3, as DNA: TGTGCCAGCAGCTTAGGAGGGCTACCGGGCAATCAGCCCCAGCATTTT. This translates into CASSLGGLPGNQPQHF.

The chain has TRBV5-1 and TRBJ1-1; D not certain. The CDR3 runs to 13 residues. The V gene lost 2 bases and the J gene lost 1 base, with 6 bases spanning the gap. CDR1 is SGHRS and CDR2 is YFSETQ in the germline V gene. This CDR3 reads CASSFQENTEAFF. The CDR3 DNA reads TGCGCCAGCAGCTTTCAGGAGAACACTGAAGCTTTCTTT.

This chain connects TRBV10-3 to TRBJ2-2; TRBD1 aligns across 8 bases. Unmatched junction bases numbered 5, after V lost 6 bases and J lost 2 bases. The CDR3 contains 15 residues. Germline V gives CDR1 ENHRY, CDR2 SYGVKD. The chain's CDR3 is CAISPGTGNTGELFF. CDR3 nucleotide sequence: TGTGCCATCAGCCCCGGGACAGGCAACACCGGGGAGCTGTTTTTT.

The rearrangement uses TRBV2 and TRBJ1-5, with 8 bases fitting TRBD1. V lost 2 bases and J lost 6; bases outside the gene matches: 9. Germline assignment: CDR1 SNHLY and CDR2 FYNNEI. This CDR3 spans 16 amino acids. The CDR3 spells CASSEFGRGPGQPQHF. The CDR3 nucleotides are TGTGCCAGCAGTGAATTTGGCAGGGGGCCGGGTCAGCCCCAGCATTTT.

The rearrangement links TRBV2 to TRBJ2-1; D ambiguous. CDR1 SNHLY and CDR2 FYNNEI come from the germline V gene. The CDR3 spans 14 residues. V was cut by 0 bases and J by 4 bases, with 7 bases left in between. CDR3 sequence: CASSEARFYNEQFF. CDR3 bases: TGTGCCAGCAGTGAAGCGCGGTTTTACAATGAGCAGTTCTTC.

The chain combines TRBV5-1 with TRBJ2-5; 13 nucleotides agree with TRBD2. The CDR3 spans 15 residues. V shed 4 bases, J shed 5 bases, and the junction held 5 bases outside the gene matches. Germline CDR1 is SGHRS and CDR2 is YFSETQ. The CDR3 DNA reads TGCGCCAGCAGCCGGACTAGCGGGAGCTCGGAGACCCAGTACTTC. Its protein product is CASSRTSGSSETQYF.